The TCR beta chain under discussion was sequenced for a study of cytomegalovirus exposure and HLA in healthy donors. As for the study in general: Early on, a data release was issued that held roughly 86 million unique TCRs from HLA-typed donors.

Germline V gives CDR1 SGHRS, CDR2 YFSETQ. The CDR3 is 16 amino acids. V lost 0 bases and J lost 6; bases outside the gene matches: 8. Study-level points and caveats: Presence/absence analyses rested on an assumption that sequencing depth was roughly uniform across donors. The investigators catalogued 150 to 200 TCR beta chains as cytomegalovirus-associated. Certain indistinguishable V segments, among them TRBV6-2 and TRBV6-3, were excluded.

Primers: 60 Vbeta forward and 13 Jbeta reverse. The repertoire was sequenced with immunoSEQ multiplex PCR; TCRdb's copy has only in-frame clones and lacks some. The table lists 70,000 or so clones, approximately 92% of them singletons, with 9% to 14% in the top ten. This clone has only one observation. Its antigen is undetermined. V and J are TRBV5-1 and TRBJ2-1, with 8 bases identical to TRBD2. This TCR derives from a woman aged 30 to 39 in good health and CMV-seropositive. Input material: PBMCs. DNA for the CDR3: TGCGCCAGCAGCTTGGAAGCGGGAGTACGACGCAATGAGCAGTTCTTC. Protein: CASSLEAGVRRNEQFF.